These 5 T cell receptor beta chains originate from one sample sequenced in a study of blood T cells in healthy people across ages. A second PCR, run for about 7 to 11 cycles, used a sample-barcoded 5' primer plus a J-beta primer mix. Via MiXCR, TCRdb re-called the 5' RACE reads, giving one row per CDR3 protein. The sample holds approximately 760,000 distinct CDR3 sequences; approximately 25% are singletons and the top ten take under 10%. The same sample was also studied in work on T cells of mothers and their children.

Sequenced sample: blood. These receptors were collected from a boy between 10 and 17 years old in good health.

This clonotype has only a few counts. The chain uses TRBV3-1 and TRBJ1-2; D remains ambiguous. Germline-derived CDR1 and CDR2 are LGHDT and YNNKEL (reference sequence). The CDR3 loop spans 12 amino acids. Trimming shortened V by 1 base and J by 14 bases, and 14 bases separated the two germline ends. CDR3 nucleotides: TGTGCCAGCAGCCAAGGAACCTTAGACTGGACCTTC. Protein: CASSQGTLDWTF. Looking up the rest from reference TRBV3-1 and TRBJ1-2 gives the full variable domain: DTAVSQTPKYLVTQMGNDKSIKCEQNLGHDTMYWYKQDSKKFLKIMFSYNNKELIINETVPNRFSPKSPDKAHLNLHINSLELGDSAVYFCASSQGTLDWTFGSGTRLTVV.

The chain has TRBV2 and TRBJ2-7; 9 bases match TRBD1. The J segment lost 4 bases and the V segment lost 0 bases, leaving 7 bases of the junction unmatched. Germline CDR1 is SNHLY and CDR2 is FYNNEI. The length of the CDR3 is 16 residues. This chain's CDR3 is CASSEAGTGLAYEQYF. The CDR3 DNA reads TGTGCCAGCAGTGAAGCGGGGACAGGGTTAGCGTACGAGCAGTACTTC.

V usage is TRBV4-1 and J usage is TRBJ2-7, with TRBD1 matching 12 bases. V lost 4 bases to trimming and J lost 6 bases; unmatched junction nucleotides: 10. Germline V gene lookup returns CDR1 MGHRA and CDR2 YSYEKL. The CDR3 length is 16 residues. The CDR3 region is CASSREPGQGASEQYF. The DNA of the CDR3 is TGCGCCAGCAGCCGAGAGCCGGGACAGGGGGCATCCGAGCAGTACTTC.

This clonotype was recorded a few times. This chain links TRBV11-2 with TRBJ2-7, with a possible D match to TRBD1 (7 bases). The V gene's germline CDR1 is SGHAT and CDR2 FQNNGV. Trimming stripped 3 bases from V and 2 bases from J, with 23 bases between. CDR3 length: 18 amino acids. The CDR3 DNA is TGTGCCAGCAGCTTTGGTGGAGGGGGCGCTTGGGGCCCCTACGAGCAGTACTTC. Translating it yields CASSFGGGGAWGPYEQYF. The variable domain in full, with the rest retrieved from reference TRBV11-2 and TRBJ2-7, is EAGVAQSPRYKIIEKRQSVAFWCNPISGHATLYWYQQILGQGPKLLIQFQNNGVVDDSQLPKDRFSAERLKGVDSTLKIQPAKLEDSAVYLCASSFGGGGAWGPYEQYFGPGTRLTVT.

This clonotype was seen a handful of times. The junction departs from germline at one end; a sequencing error may be responsible. The CDR3 sequence is CASSSTSGMGAGELFF. The CDR3 DNA reads TGTGCTAGCAGCTCAACTAGCGGGATGGGCGCCGGGGAGCTGTTTTTT. The chain uses TRBV7-7 and TRBJ2-2, with 10 bases lining up with TRBD2. The CDR3 contains 16 residues. Germline lookup yields CDR1 SSHAT and CDR2 FNYEAQ (reference sequence).